This T cell receptor (beta chain) was profiled in a study of T-cell reconstitution after alpha-beta-depleted transplantation in children. Germline lookup yields CDR1 MNHNS and CDR2 SASEGT. The CDR3 has 13 residues. The V and J ends lost 6 bases and 4 bases, in that order; junction bases with no gene match: 4. Overall study results and limits: Alpha-beta T cells present about two months after transplant were reported to originate from several hundred expanded graft clones. Some patients showed high day-60 TCRbeta diversity, which derived from surviving recipient T cells and thymic progenitors. Counts and diversity of T cells one year after transplant came mostly from newly produced T cells.

The library targeted TCRbeta and was prepared with unique molecular identifiers. Each CDR3 protein is one row after TCRdb ran MiXCR on the PCR reads. The sample includes around 110,000 distinct CDR3 sequences, about 9.4% of them seen just once. The table lists this clonotype with a few counts. No antigen is known for it. The chain carries TRBV6-1 and TRBJ2-5, with 8 positions matching TRBD2. Sequencing was performed on PBMCs, taken before TCRalphabeta/CD19-depleted stem cell transplant. This clonotype originated in a boy aged 2 to 10 with acute lymphoblastic leukemia, due to receive a stem cell transplant. The CDR3 loop reads CASRGGGRETQYF. CDR3 bases: TGTGCCAGCAGGGGCGGGGGGCGAGAGACCCAGTACTTC.